These T cell receptor beta chains were read from a single sample in a study of cytomegalovirus exposure and HLA in healthy donors. Measured with immunoSEQ multiplex PCR; TCRdb has only the in-frame clones, and not every one. The sample carries 100,000 or so clones, under 85% recorded once. The sample was PBMCs. The receptors here all came from a woman between 40 and 55 years old in good health and CMV-seropositive. The CDR3 runs from the conserved cysteine through the conserved F or W. The order of the fields is D gene, J gene, V gene, clone size, CDR3 DNA, CDR3 protein. A D gene is named only where the DNA matches it firmly. Some rows mark clone size as missing; the rest say once, few, many or name a class of expanded clone.

>NA|TRBJ2-3|TRBV2|NA
TGTGCCAGCGGAGAGACAGATACGCAGTATTTT
CASGETDTQYF
>NA|TRBJ2-1|TRBV7-2|NA
TGTGCCAGCAGCTTAGGGACTTACAATGAGCAGTTCTTC
CASSLGTYNEQFF
>NA|TRBJ2-3|TRBV7-9|NA
TGTGCCAGCAGCGTAGGCATCTACTACACAGATACGCAGTATTTT
CASSVGIYYTDTQYF
>TRBD1|TRBJ1-1|TRBV27|NA
TGTGCCAGCAGTTTATTCGGGACAGGGGACACTGAAGCTTTCTTT
CASSLFGTGDTEAFF
>NA|TRBJ2-2|TRBV7-7|NA
TGTGCCAGCAGCTCGGGGGTCACCGGGGAGCTGTTTTTT
CASSSGVTGELFF
>NA|TRBJ1-5|TRBV27|once
TGTGCCAGCAGTTTTAACGGCGGAGACAATCAGCCCCAGCATTTT
CASSFNGGDNQPQHF
>NA|TRBJ1-5|TRBV18|NA
TGTGCCAGCTCACCGAAAGTAATTGCGGAAAAGCCCCAGCATTTT
CASSPKVIAEKPQHF
>TRBD2|TRBJ2-5|TRBV5-1|once
TGCGCCAGCAGCTATGAGGGTCGCGGGGGGACCCAGTACTTC
CASSYEGRGGTQYF
>TRBD2|TRBJ2-4|TRBV6-6|few
TGTGCCAGCAGTTACTCACGGGGGGGAGGGGACATTCAGTACTTC
CASSYSRGGGDIQYF
>NA|TRBJ2-3|TRBV27|NA
TGTGCCAGCAGTTTTCACCGGACAGATACGCAGTATTTT
CASSFHRTDTQYF
>TRBD1|TRBJ2-7|TRBV5-1|NA
TGCGCCAGCAGCTTGCCTGGTGGTTCGACAGGGGTTCACGACGAGCAGTACTTC
CASSLPGGSTGVHDEQYF
>NA|TRBJ2-7|TRBV7-9|NA
TGTTCCAGCAGCTTAGGGCCTGCCAGGCCAACCTACGAGCAGTACTTC
CSSSLGPARPTYEQYF
>NA|TRBJ2-2|TRBV9|NA
TGTGCCAGCAGGTATGGAGTCACCGGGGAGCTGTTTTTT
CASRYGVTGELFF
>NA|TRBJ1-2|TRBV19|NA
TGTGCCAGTAGTGGGGAGGACGATAACTATGGCTACACCTTC
CASSGEDDNYGYTF
>TRBD2|TRBJ2-1|TRBV11-2|NA
TGTGCCAGCAGCTCCAGCGGGAGCTCCTACAATGAGCAGTTCTTC
CASSSSGSSYNEQFF
>NA|TRBJ2-6|TRBV6-6|NA
TGTGCCAGCAGTTACGCCCGGTCTGGGGCCAACGTCCTGACTTTC
CASSYARSGANVLTF
>NA|TRBJ1-1|TRBV28|NA
TGTGCCAGCAGTCCTACAGGGTGGGACAACACTGAAGCTTTCTTT
CASSPTGWDNTEAFF
>TRBD2|TRBJ2-1|TRBV29-1|NA
TGCAGCGTTGAGTCGGGGACTAGCGGGGCCTACAATGAGCAGTTCTTC
CSVESGTSGAYNEQFF
>NA|TRBJ1-1|TRBV14|NA
TGTGCCAGCAGCCAAGAGGGACAGAACACTGAAGCTTTCTTT
CASSQEGQNTEAFF
>NA|TRBJ1-5|TRBV19|NA
TGTGCCAGTAGTAAAGATCCCGGGACACTAAGGGGGCCCCAGCATTTT
CASSKDPGTLRGPQHF
>TRBD1|TRBJ2-7|TRBV29-1|NA
TGCAGCGCCTCGGGACAGGAAGATATTACGTACTTC
CSASGQEDITYF
>TRBD2|TRBJ2-1|TRBV11-2|NA
TGTGCCAGCAGCACCGTTGTCAGCGGGAGCAATGAGCAGTTCTTC
CASSTVVSGSNEQFF
>NA|TRBJ2-3|TRBV11-3|NA
TGTGCCAGCAGCGAACGGGATACGCAGTATTTT
CASSERDTQYF
>NA|TRBJ1-1|TRBV18|NA
TGTGCCAGCTCATCCCTTGGGGGGGGAATGAACACTGAAGCTTTCTTT
CASSSLGGGMNTEAFF
>NA|TRBJ2-1|TRBV5-4|NA
TGTGCCAGCAGCCCGACTGGGGGGGCCTCCTACAATGAGCAGTTCTTC
CASSPTGGASYNEQFF
>NA|TRBJ2-7|TRBV5-1|NA
TGCGCCAGCAGCTTGGCCAGCGCACCGTCCTACGAGCAGTACTTC
CASSLASAPSYEQYF
>NA|TRBJ1-1|TRBV6-5|NA
TGTGCCAGCAGTTACTTCGGGGTCATGAACACTGAAGCTTTCTTT
CASSYFGVMNTEAFF
>NA|TRBJ2-5|TRBV10-2|NA
TGCGCCAGCAGTGAGGTTCACGGTGCGACCCAGTACTTC
CASSEVHGATQYF